This TCR beta chain was profiled in a study of blood T cell repertoires in COVID-19. About the study: Acute-phase and convalescent COVID-19 samples originated in the United States, Italy and Spain. From T cells, B-cell-depleted T cells, or PBMCs came the material, which was cDNA or gDNA.

CDR3 size: 13 residues. V lost 5 bases and J lost 4, with 9 bases in between. CDR1 and CDR2 (germline): LNHDA, SQIVND (reference sequence). Authors' analysis steps: Amplification of reference gene primers provided the estimated nucleated cell counts. The protocol was immunoSEQ multiplex PCR, while the TCRdb copy is restricted to in-frame clones and leaves out a portion. The V and J calls and clone size are taken from that table; D and trimming were inferred from the DNA. The repertoire has some 150,000 clones, roughly 86% of them found once; the top ten carry 2% to 2.5%. In this sample, this clone turned up a few times.

Sequenced input: peripheral blood. The source is a human donor in a cohort sampled during active COVID-19. The chain recombines TRBV19 with TRBJ1-3; D is uncertain. The CDR3 spells CASSPGPGNTIYF. The DNA of the CDR3 is TGTGCCAGTAGTCCTGGGCCCGGAAACACCATATATTTT.